The 17 T cell receptor beta chains presented below share a single source sample, sequenced in a study of T cells in Graves' hyperthyroidism and ophthalmopathy. Amplification targeted TCR beta CDR3 regions from RNA transcripts. HTBI primers were the set used in a first-round RT-PCR of the TCR CDR3. TCRdb processed the multiplex PCR reads anew with MiXCR; each CDR3 protein has one entry. The sample consists of 650,000 to 750,000 distinct CDR3 sequences, 11% to 15% of them appearing once. Sample: blood. The receptors stem from a woman aged 18 to 35 with Graves' hyperthyroidism.

This clonotype was detected only a few times. The V and J genes are TRBV30 and TRBJ2-3; D uncertain. CDR1 GTSNPN and CDR2 SVGIG come from the germline V gene (reference sequence). This CDR3 region has 11 residues. V was cut by 1 base and J by 6 bases, with 5 bases left in between. The CDR3 sequence is CAWSAGDTQYF. CDR3 nucleotides: TGTGCCTGGAGTGCTGGGGATACGCAGTATTTT. Looking up the rest from reference TRBV30 and TRBJ2-3 gives the full variable domain: SQTIHQWPATLVQPVGSPLSLECTVEGTSNPNLYWYRQAAGRGLQLLFYSVGIGQISSEVPQNLSASRPQDRQFILSSKKLLLSDSGFYLCAWSAGDTQYFGPGTRLTVL.

There are many counts of this clonotype. The chain uses TRBV6-1 and TRBJ2-7; D call uncertain. Germline V lookup: CDR1 MNHNS, CDR2 SASEGT. V lost 2 bases, J lost 6 bases, and 11 bases lay in between. The CDR3 extends over 13 amino acids. CDR3 sequence reads: CASSENGDLEQYF. The CDR3 DNA reads as TGTGCCAGCAGTGAAAACGGTGACCTCGAGCAGTACTTC.

J is TRBJ2-1 and V is TRBV7-2; possible D gene TRBD2, 7 bases. Trimming removed 5 bases at V and 10 bases at J, with 21 bases between. Per the germline V gene, CDR1 is SGHTA and CDR2 is FQGNSA. This CDR3 contains 15 residues. CDR3 coding DNA: TGTGCCAGCAGCCAATACCGGACTAGGGGGGGGGAGCAGTTCTTC. It yields the protein CASSQYRTRGGEQFF.

This clonotype was counted at least ten times. CDR3 sequence reads: CAWSVRRVNTEAFF. CDR3 in DNA: TGTGCCTGGAGTGTACGTCGGGTGAACACTGAAGCTTTCTTT. The chain joins TRBV30 to TRBJ1-1; unclear D gene. The V gene's germline CDR1 is GTSNPN and CDR2 SVGIG (reference sequence). Trimming left V 0 bases short and J 0 bases short, with 8 bases between. There are 14 residues in the CDR3.

This clonotype has at least ten counts. This chain uses TRBV5-1 with TRBJ2-7; D is unresolved. Deletions cut 4 bases from V and 3 bases from J, with 14 bases between. The CDR3 sequence is 14 residues long. Germline CDR1 and CDR2: SGHRS and YFSETQ. The CDR3 loop reads CASSAEGPVYEQYF. The CDR3 region has the DNA TGCGCCAGCAGCGCGGAAGGGCCCGTCTACGAGCAGTACTTC.

This clonotype was found once. The V and J genes are TRBV27 and TRBJ2-7; D tentatively fits TRBD1 or TRBD2 (7 bases each). The CDR3 has 16 amino acids. Trimming stripped 6 bases from V and 3 bases from J, with 21 bases between. Germline V gene lookup returns CDR1 MNHEY and CDR2 SMNVEV (reference sequence). CDR3 region: CASSSPRGTNFYEQYF. The CDR3 bases are TGTGCCAGCAGCAGTCCCAGGGGGACTAATTTCTACGAGCAGTACTTC.

The chain links TRBV29-1 to TRBJ1-4; TRBD1 aligns across 10 bases. The ends lost 1 base at V and 7 bases at J; junction bases unmatched: 6. From germline, CDR1 is SQVTM and CDR2 ANQGSEA. The CDR3 is 15 residues long. The CDR3 bases are TGCAGCGTTGAAGGTGGGACAGGGGCCGGTGAAAAACTGTTTTTT. Its protein is CSVEGGTGAGEKLFF.

This clonotype was seen repeatedly, ten times or more. The V gene is TRBV20-1, the J gene TRBJ1-5; no clear D gene. Germline V CDR1 and CDR2: DFQATT, SNEGSKA (reference sequence). The CDR3 covers 14 residues. V gave up 0 bases and J gave up 3 bases, with 9 bases separating them. CDR3 coding DNA: TGCAGTGCTAGAGATAAAGCCTTCAATCAGCCCCAGCATTTT. It yields the protein CSARDKAFNQPQHF.

Many counts were recorded for this clonotype. The chain couples TRBV12-3 or TRBV12-4 to TRBJ2-1, with 7 bases identical to TRBD2. The ends lost 5 bases at V and 12 bases at J; junction bases unmatched: 16. The CDR3 spans 15 residues. The CDR3 loop reads CASSPELGLGGGQFF. The CDR3 DNA reads as TGTGCCAGCAGTCCGGAATTAGGACTAGGCGGAGGGCAGTTCTTC.

This clonotype was observed at least ten times. V is TRBV10-3 and J is TRBJ2-1; 8 nucleotides match TRBD2. There are 15 residues in the CDR3. From germline, CDR1 is ENHRY and CDR2 SYGVKD. J gave up 8 bases and V 0 bases, and 6 bases lay outside the gene matches. The DNA for the CDR3 is TGTGCCATCAGTGAGTCGGGCGGGAGGTTCGATGAGCAGTTCTTC. Its protein product is CAISESGGRFDEQFF.

This clonotype was picked up many times. The chain employs TRBV7-2 and TRBJ2-7; TRBD2 aligns across 7 bases. The CDR3 totals 15 residues. Germline CDR1 is SGHTA and CDR2 is FQGNSA. Trimming took 6 bases from V and 4 from J; bases not matched to a gene: 12. The CDR3 DNA is TGTGCCAGCAGAGGTGTAAGGAGGGGAGGGTACGAGCAGTACTTC. Its protein is CASRGVRRGGYEQYF. Using reference TRBV7-2 and TRBJ2-7 for the parts outside the CDR3, the full variable domain is GAGVSQSPSNKVTEKGKDVELRCDPISGHTALYWYRQSLGQGLEFLIYFQGNSAPDKSGLPSDRFSAERTGGSVSTLTIQRTQQEDSAVYLCASRGVRRGGYEQYFGPGTRLTVT.

V and J are TRBV4-3 and TRBJ2-3; D tentatively reads TRBD1 or TRBD2 (6 bases each). Looked up from germline, CDR1 is LGHNA and CDR2 is YSLEER. This CDR3 is 17 amino acids long. V lost 0 bases and J 0 bases, leaving 13 bases between the germline ends. CDR3 DNA sequence: TGCGCCAGCAGCCAAGATCCCCCGGGGGCTAGCACAGATACGCAGTATTTT. This codes for CASSQDPPGASTDTQYF.

This clonotype was counted many times. The chain has TRBV20-1 and TRBJ2-7, with TRBD2 identical over 11 bases. The J segment lost 7 bases and the V segment lost 2 bases, leaving 4 bases of the junction unmatched. CDR1 is DFQATT, CDR2 SNEGSKA, per germline (reference sequence). This CDR3 comprises 13 residues. CDR3 region: CSARTSGSGEQYF. For the CDR3, the DNA is TGCAGTGCTAGAACTAGCGGGAGTGGGGAGCAGTACTTC.

There are many counts of this clonotype. The chain couples TRBV28 to TRBJ2-4; 16 nucleotides align to TRBD2. This CDR3 has 17 amino acids. J was trimmed by 6 bases and V by 4 bases; bases with no gene match: 6. In germline, CDR1 is MDHEN, CDR2 SYDVKM. CDR3 sequence reads: CASSSPGLAGGPNIQYF. CDR3 DNA: TGTGCCAGCAGTTCCCCGGGACTAGCGGGAGGGCCAAACATTCAGTACTTC.

This clonotype was detected many times. The chain employs TRBV5-4 and TRBJ2-3, with a possible D match to TRBD1 (7 bases). CDR1 and CDR2 from the germline V gene are SGHNT and YYREEE (reference sequence). This CDR3 has 15 residues. Trimming took 4 bases from V and 6 from J, leaving 18 bases between them. For the CDR3, the DNA is TGTGCCAGCAGCGTGGGGCGGGGACAGAAGGATACGCAGTATTTT. This translates into CASSVGRGQKDTQYF.

J is TRBJ2-7 and V is TRBV5-8; D not resolved. This CDR3 is built from 17 residues. CDR1 SGHTS and CDR2 YDEGEE come from the germline V gene. V dropped 0 bases and J dropped 0 bases, with 16 bases sitting between them. The CDR3, as DNA: TGTGCCAGCAGCTTGGGCGGCGCTGCAAGCTACTCCTACGAGCAGTACTTC. This translates into CASSLGGAASYSYEQYF. Complete variable domain (other parts from reference TRBV5-8 and TRBJ2-7): EAGVTQSPTHLIKTRGQQATLRCSPISGHTSVYWYQQALGLGLQFLLWYDEGEERNRGNFPPRFSGRQFPNYSSELNVNALELEDSALYLCASSLGGAASYSYEQYFGPGTRLTVT.

There are many counts of this clonotype. The chain employs TRBV20-1 and TRBJ2-3; 10 bases match TRBD2. The V gene's germline CDR1 is DFQATT and CDR2 SNEGSKA (reference sequence). The CDR3 loop spans 15 amino acids. Trimming took 2 bases from V and 1 from J; bases not matched to a gene: 3. CDR3 in amino acids: CSARIGTSGTDTQYF. CDR3 nucleotides: TGCAGTGCTAGAATCGGGACTAGCGGCACAGATACGCAGTATTTT.